Presented here are 10 T cell receptor beta chains from one specimen sequenced in a study of blood T cell repertoires in COVID-19. The table came from immunoSEQ multiplex PCR; TCRdb's copy has only in-frame clones and leaves some out. The table has tens of thousands of clones, around 72% seen once; the top ten hold 3.9%. The sample taken for sequencing was peripheral blood. These receptors all come from a man between 70 and 80 years old with COVID-19, enrolled during active disease.

This chain links TRBV4-2 with TRBJ1-4, with D possibly being TRBD1 (5 bases). Germline V gene lookup returns CDR1 LGHNA and CDR2 YNFKEQ. The ends were cut back, 4 bases at V and 5 bases at J, with 20 bases in the middle. This CDR3 is 17 amino acids long. The CDR3 nucleotides read TGTGCCAGCAGCCCGCGATCGGGACTGTCTAGAAATGAAAAACTGTTTTTT. As protein: CASSPRSGLSRNEKLFF.

The V gene is TRBV7-9, the J gene TRBJ1-2; D call uncertain. Looked up from germline, CDR1 is SEHNR and CDR2 is FQNEAQ (reference sequence). Trimming took 3 bases from V and 2 from J, leaving 13 bases between them. CDR3 size: 15 residues. CDR3 protein: CASSLGSPGNYGYTF. The CDR3 DNA is TGTGCCAGCAGCTTGGGTTCGCCAGGAAACTATGGCTACACCTTC.

DNA of the CDR3: TGTGCCAGCAGCTTGTCGGCAGGCAGCCCCAATCAGCCCCAGCATTTT. Its translation is CASSLSAGSPNQPQHF. The chain is built from TRBV5-8 and TRBJ1-5; D not certain. The germline CDR1 and CDR2 sequences are SGHTS and YDEGEE. V was cut by 1 base and J by 3 bases, with 14 bases left in between. The CDR3 consists of 16 residues.

The J gene is TRBJ1-2, the V gene TRBV19; no definite D call. The germline V gene has CDR1 LNHDA and CDR2 SQIVND (reference sequence). V shed 5 bases and J shed 4 bases, with 17 bases lying between them. The CDR3 consists of 15 residues. CDR3 loop: CASSPRGLTVYGYTF. DNA for the CDR3: TGTGCCAGTAGTCCGCGAGGATTGACGGTCTATGGCTACACCTTC.

The genes are TRBV13 and TRBJ1-6, with D tentatively TRBD1 (5 bases). CDR1 is PRHDT, CDR2 FYEKMQ, per germline (reference sequence). The CDR3 is made up of 14 amino acids. Deletions cut 3 bases from V and 7 bases from J, with 10 bases between. Here the CDR3 DNA reads TGTGCCAGCAGCTTTTCGGGGGTGAATTCACCCCTCCACTTT. It specifies CASSFSGVNSPLHF.

This clone was observed a few times. The V call is TRBV5-1, the J call TRBJ1-1; 7 bases agree with TRBD1. The length of the CDR3 is 15 residues. Germline V gene data show CDR1 as SGHRS and CDR2 as YFSETQ. V trimming: 2 bases; J trimming: 0 bases; junction bases outside the gene matches: 4. In DNA, the CDR3 is TGCGCCAGCAGCTTCTCGACAGGGCTGAACACTGAAGCTTTCTTT. This encodes CASSFSTGLNTEAFF.

This clone showed up just a few times. The chain is built from TRBV28 and TRBJ1-6, with D hard to call. Trimming took 5 bases from V and 7 from J, leaving 3 bases between them. The CDR3 spans 11 residues. Germline assignment: CDR1 MDHEN and CDR2 SYDVKM. Here the CDR3 DNA reads TGTGCCAGCAGTCTGAATTCACCCCTCCACTTT. Protein product: CASSLNSPLHF.

The chain is built from TRBV7-2 and TRBJ2-7; 16 bases are shared with TRBD2. V lost 5 bases to trimming and J lost 2 bases; unmatched junction nucleotides: 6. Looked up from germline, CDR1 is SGHTA and CDR2 is FQGNSA. The CDR3 has 17 residues. CDR3 loop: CASSTPGTSGGAYEQYF. The CDR3 bases are TGTGCCAGCAGCACCCCTGGGACTAGCGGGGGGGCCTACGAGCAGTACTTC.

CDR3 sequence: CASSPPPDSRGYTF. The CDR3 nucleotides read TGTGCCAGCAGCCCTCCCCCGGACAGTCGTGGCTACACCTTC. The rearrangement uses TRBV7-2 and TRBJ1-2; possible D gene TRBD1, 6 bases. Germline CDR1 SGHTA, CDR2 FQGNSA. The CDR3 totals 14 residues. Trimming removed 5 bases from V and 7 bases from J, with 17 bases in between.

The CDR3 loop is CASSPRTGRSTDTQYF. The CDR3 coding sequence is TGCGCCAGCAGCCCGAGGACAGGCCGGAGCACAGATACGCAGTATTTT. V gene TRBV5-1 combines with J gene TRBJ2-3, with 7 positions matching TRBD1. The CDR3 has 16 residues. V gave up 4 bases and J gave up 0 bases; unmatched junction bases: 8. Germline loops: CDR1 SGHRS, CDR2 YFSETQ.